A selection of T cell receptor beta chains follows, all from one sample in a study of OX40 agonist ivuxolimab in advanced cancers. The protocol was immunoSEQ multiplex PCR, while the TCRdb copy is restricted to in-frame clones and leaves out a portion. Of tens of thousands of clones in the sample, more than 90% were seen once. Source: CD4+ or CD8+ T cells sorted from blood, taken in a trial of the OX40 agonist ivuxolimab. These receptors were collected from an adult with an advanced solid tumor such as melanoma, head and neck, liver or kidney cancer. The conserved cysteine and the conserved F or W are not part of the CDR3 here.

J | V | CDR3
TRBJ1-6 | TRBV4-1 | ASRPDREVRTSPLH
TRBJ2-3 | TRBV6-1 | ASSNRGVSDTQY
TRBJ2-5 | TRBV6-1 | ASSEPLTQY
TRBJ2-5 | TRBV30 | ASTGTGGSETQY
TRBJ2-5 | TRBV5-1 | ASSLTSGSETQY
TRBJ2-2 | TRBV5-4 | ASSLGLAGGTGELF
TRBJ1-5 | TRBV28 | ASSLTGRNQPQH
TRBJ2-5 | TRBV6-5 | ASSLAGAWETQY
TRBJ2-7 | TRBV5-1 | ASSPTGREQY
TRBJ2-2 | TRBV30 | AWSGVGTGELF
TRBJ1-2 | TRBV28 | ASSPDRGRGYT
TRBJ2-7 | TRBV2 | ASAGPRVPHEQY
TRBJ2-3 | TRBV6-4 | ASSRGLADTDTQY
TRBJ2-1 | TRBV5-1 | ASSHGAGGFGNEQF
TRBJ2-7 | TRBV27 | ASSLKQGAYEQY
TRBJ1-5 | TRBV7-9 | ASSLDGIGNQPQH
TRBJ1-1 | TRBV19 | ASSYQGATEAF
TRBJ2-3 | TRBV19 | ASSLRVAGTDTQY
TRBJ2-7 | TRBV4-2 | ASSQGGGGDYEQY
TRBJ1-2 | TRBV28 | ASSSTATAYGYT
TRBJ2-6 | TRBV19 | ASRRRGTGLQAGANVLT
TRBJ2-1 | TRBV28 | ATFSTGTKLNEQF
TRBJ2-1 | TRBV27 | ASTELAGGINEQF
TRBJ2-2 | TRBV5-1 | ASRPASGYTGELF
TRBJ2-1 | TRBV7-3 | ASSFTGTSVYNEQF
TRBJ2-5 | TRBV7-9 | ASSPVRQDQETQY
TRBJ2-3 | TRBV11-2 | ASSLGYYGPRTDTQY
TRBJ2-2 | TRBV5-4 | ASSLSAGGYTGELF
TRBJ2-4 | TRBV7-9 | ASSFSQGSWY
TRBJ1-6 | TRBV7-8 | ASSLGGGNSPLH
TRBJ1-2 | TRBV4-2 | ASSYRTDYGYT
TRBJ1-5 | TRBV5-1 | ASRPGQGESNQPQH
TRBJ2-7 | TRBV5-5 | ASSLKFYEQY
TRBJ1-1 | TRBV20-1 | SAGPGPEAF
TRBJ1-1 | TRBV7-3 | ASSLDSGVNTEAF
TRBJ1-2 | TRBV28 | ASTPSPVGQGRYGYT
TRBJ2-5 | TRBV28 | ASSDFPAGTGETQY
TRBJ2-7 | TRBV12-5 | ASGFVLAGPFSEQY
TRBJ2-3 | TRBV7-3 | ASSLDGGDTQY
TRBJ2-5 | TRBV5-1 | ASSFPAGQETQY
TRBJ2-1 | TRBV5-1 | ASRTSGRGSYNEQF
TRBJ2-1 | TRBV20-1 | SAIGSNEQF
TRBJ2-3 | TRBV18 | ASSPVPSETDTQY
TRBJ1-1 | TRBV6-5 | ASSFGSRQGAPF
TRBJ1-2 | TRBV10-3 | AITSGLIGDYGYT
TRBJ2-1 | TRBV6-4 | ASSDSTTSGRNEQF
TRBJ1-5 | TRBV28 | ASSSGGGGHSNQPQH
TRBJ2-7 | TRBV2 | ASSDGLAGYYEQY
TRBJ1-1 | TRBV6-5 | ASSYSKGGGTEAF